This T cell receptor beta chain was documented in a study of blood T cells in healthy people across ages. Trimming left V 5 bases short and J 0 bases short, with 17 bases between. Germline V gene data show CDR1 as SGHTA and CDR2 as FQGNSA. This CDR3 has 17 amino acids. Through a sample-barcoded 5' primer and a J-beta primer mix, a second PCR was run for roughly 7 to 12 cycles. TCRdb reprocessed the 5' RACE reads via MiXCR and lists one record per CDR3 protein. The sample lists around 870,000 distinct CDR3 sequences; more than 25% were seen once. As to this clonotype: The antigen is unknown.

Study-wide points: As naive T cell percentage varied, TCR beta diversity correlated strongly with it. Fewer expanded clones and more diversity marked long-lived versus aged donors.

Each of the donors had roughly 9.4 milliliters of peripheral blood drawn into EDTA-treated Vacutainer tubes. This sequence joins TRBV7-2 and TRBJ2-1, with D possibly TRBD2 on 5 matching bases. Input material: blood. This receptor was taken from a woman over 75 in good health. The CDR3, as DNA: TGTGCCAGCAGCAAAGGTATAGCGCCGAGCTCCTACAATGAGCAGTTCTTC. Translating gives CASSKGIAPSSYNEQFF.